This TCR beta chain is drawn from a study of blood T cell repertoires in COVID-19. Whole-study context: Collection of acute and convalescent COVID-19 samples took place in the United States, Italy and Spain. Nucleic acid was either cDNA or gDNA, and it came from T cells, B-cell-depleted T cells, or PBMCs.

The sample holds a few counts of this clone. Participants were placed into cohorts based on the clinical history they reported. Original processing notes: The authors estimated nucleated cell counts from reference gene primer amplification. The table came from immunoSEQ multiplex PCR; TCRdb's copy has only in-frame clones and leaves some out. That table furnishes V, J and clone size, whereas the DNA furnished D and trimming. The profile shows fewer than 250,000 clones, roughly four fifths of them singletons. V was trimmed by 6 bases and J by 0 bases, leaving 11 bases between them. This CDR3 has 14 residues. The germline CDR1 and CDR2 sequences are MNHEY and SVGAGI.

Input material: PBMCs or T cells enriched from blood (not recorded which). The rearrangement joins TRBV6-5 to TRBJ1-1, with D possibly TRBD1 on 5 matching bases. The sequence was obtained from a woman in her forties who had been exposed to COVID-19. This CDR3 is CASRPTVMNTEAFF. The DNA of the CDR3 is TGTGCCAGCAGACCGACAGTCATGAACACTGAAGCTTTCTTT.